These 2 T cell receptor beta chains share one sample of origin, sequenced in a study of radiation and T cells in renal cell carcinoma. The time point denotes: blood 2 weeks post-SBRT. Treatment indicated: 15 Gy SBRT to primary tumor, nephrectomy 4 weeks later. The assay was immunoSEQ multiplex PCR, and TCRdb's table has in-frame clones only and misses some. The table lists 120,000 or so clones, roughly 91% of them singletons. The sample was blood, taken from a patient whose treatment included radiotherapy and nephrectomy. The source is a woman aged 70-85 years with renal cell carcinoma.

The gene calls are TRBV2 and TRBJ2-1, with D unresolved. The germline V gene has CDR1 SNHLY and CDR2 FYNNEI. This CDR3 spans 12 amino acids. V was pared by 0 bases and J by 10 bases, with 7 bases between. The CDR3, as DNA: TGTGCCAGCAGTGAAGCAACGTTCGAGCAGTTCTTC. It is translated as CASSEATFEQFF.

The rearrangement uses TRBV10-3 and TRBJ1-2, with D maybe TRBD1 (5 bases). Germline lookup yields CDR1 ENHRY and CDR2 SYGVKD. V gave up 0 bases and J gave up 7 bases, with 12 bases separating them. This CDR3 is built from 14 residues. CDR3 coding DNA: TGTGCCATCAGTGAGTCGTCAGGGTTGGGTGGCTACACCTTC. Protein product: CAISESSGLGGYTF.